This TCR beta chain was retrieved from a study of T cell responses to AZD1222 COVID-19 vaccine (dated by TCRdb to about 2021). Regarding the complete study: AZD1222 recipients with second doses at about 4 weeks or about 12 weeks were pooled, because spike-specific TCR depth and breadth did not differ between schedules. A total of about 250 trial participants underwent TCR sequencing, of whom roughly 210 had received two doses of AZD1222 and around 25 had received two doses of the MenACWY control vaccine. Trial participants were enrolled into age subgroups of 18-55, 56-69 and 70-plus years, which contained about 150, 27 and 61 TCR-sequenced participants, respectively. The research as a whole found: Reportedly, close to half of the unique spike-specific TCRs recognized epitopes lying outside the regions that are mutated in the B.1.351 and B.1.1.7 variants. Only five or six AZD1222 recipients were SARS-CoV-2 seropositive at baseline, limiting conclusions about previously exposed vaccinees. Most participants were white British and females outnumbered males, and the authors suggested that clonal diversity may have been underestimated. In the small 56-69-year group, the increase in depth fell short of significance, most likely because of low power. CD4 TCRs associated with the vaccine covered the entire spike protein, and the dominant responses were in regions 160-218 and 743-854. After two AZD1222 doses, both the breadth and the depth of spike-specific TCRs were significantly higher than at day 0 and than in MenACWY recipients. Because no day 14 peak-response samples were available, repertoires were characterized only after the peak T cell response.

About this clone itself: Its cognate antigen has yet to be identified. No base qualities exist here, and no much larger clone lies one base off it.

The CDR3 holds 14 amino acids from the cysteine to the phenylalanine. Only the CDR3 DNA is retained, 42 bases long and in frame from the first base. The CDR1 and CDR2 encoded by the germline V gene are SGHRS and YFSETQ. V loses 4 bases, J loses 6 bases, and the germline ends lie 15 bases apart. The CDR3 regions of human TCRbeta chains were analyzed by immunosequencing. In the original analysis: Repertoire TCRs were checked for matches against a reference library of SARS-CoV-2-specific TCRs that had been generated using the MIRA antigen-specificity platform. Breadth was defined as the fraction of unique TCRs that were SARS-CoV-2-associated. Depth was defined as the fraction of total T cells that were SARS-CoV-2-associated. Each spike-specific TCR was assigned to its reactive spike region and to a CD4 or CD8 class using the MIRA data. Log10-transformed breadth and depth values were compared by one-way ANOVA with Sidak's multiple comparisons tests. TCRdb provides this immuneACCESS table in a form limited to in-frame rearrangements. Some clones are lacking; in checked studies, under half of them reflect an unresolved V gene, and why the rest are absent is not known. V, J and clone size were drawn from that table, and D and trimming were deduced from the DNA. Counted in this sample were 150,000 or so clones; over 90% of them appeared once. The biggest ten clones account for 4.5% to 5.5% of the sample.

The time point label for this specimen denotes: baseline before first vaccination. Samples from vaccinated people were obtained from the UK trials COV001 and COV002, which included a single-blind randomized controlled phase 2/3 trial of AZD1222 (ChAdOx1 nCoV-19) in healthy adults. For TCRbeta chain sequencing, PBMC samples were collected from trial participants at day 0 and at day 28 after the second dose. The source of this sequence is an adult in good health. The chain employs TRBV5-1 and TRBJ2-3, with the D gene too uncertain to name. The sample in question was peripheral blood, obtained on day 0 of AZD1222 vaccination. The CDR3 region reads CASSKRQFGDTQYF. The DNA sequence reads TGCGCCAGCAGCAAGAGACAATTTGGGGATACGCAGTATTTT.